This T cell receptor beta chain was documented in a study of cytomegalovirus exposure and HLA in healthy donors. General study findings and limits: About 87% or about 30% of the time was how often most TCR beta V segments were productive, according to an earlier analysis. It was reportedly the case that the classifier diagnosed cytomegalovirus status with high specificity and sensitivity. The Asian-associated ancestry cluster reportedly had fewer N-insertions than the roughly 670-donor mean in a later analysis. The study designated about 160 TCR beta chains cytomegalovirus-associated.

A remark on this clone: Its antigen is not known.

The PCR contained 60 Vbeta and 13 Jbeta primers. The protocol was immunoSEQ multiplex PCR, while the TCRdb copy is restricted to in-frame clones and leaves out a portion. Seen here are tens of thousands of clones, 80% observed once, and the top ten hold 6%. Between the trimmed V and J ends, which lost 10 bases and 4 bases, there was a span of 10 bases. The length of the CDR3 is 11 residues. Germline CDR1 is MNHEY and CDR2 is SVGAGI. The chain carries TRBV6-5 and TRBJ1-2; unclear D gene. This TCR came from a male donor in good health and CMV-seronegative. Sequencing input: PBMCs. The CDR3 DNA reads as TGTGCCACCGGGGAGGTCTATGGCTACACCTTC. It encodes CATGEVYGYTF.